This note documents a single T cell receptor beta chain sequence. Its antigen is currently unknown. The assay was immunoSEQ multiplex PCR, and TCRdb's table has in-frame clones only and misses some. Of about 2.4 million clones detected, roughly nine tenths appear once; the ten largest clones hold around 0.14%. The data derive from a study of shared clonotypes between healthy human individuals. Looking at the study overall: The composition of the donors was a couple of women and a few men aged 18 to 49.

Germline assignment: CDR1 SGHTS and CDR2 YDEGEE. V lost 1 base and J lost 2; bases outside the gene matches: 4. This CDR3 is built from 15 residues. Whole-study results and caveats: Limitation of the genetic and exposure-history diversity represented came from the few donors. Naive CD4 clonotypes were shared across a few donors at 4.5% to 6.5%. Relative to their counterparts shared across all four donors, non-shared clonotypes exhibited diminished generation probabilities.

This chain joins TRBV5-8 and TRBJ2-7; 9 nucleotides align to TRBD2. This TCR was sampled from a young man in good health. Sequencing was performed on naive CD4+ T cells sorted from blood. Noted subset: CD45RA+ positively selected. The CDR3 is CASSLSSSGTYEQYF. Here the CDR3 DNA reads TGTGCCAGCAGCTTGTCTTCTAGCGGGACCTACGAGCAGTACTTC.